A selection of T cell receptor beta chains follows, all from one sample in a study of cytomegalovirus exposure and HLA in healthy donors. Data came from immunoSEQ multiplex PCR; TCRdb stores just in-frame clones and leaves some out. Found here are about 100,000 clones, around 74% of them singletons; the top ten hold about 15%. Sequenced material: PBMCs. These receptors came from a woman aged 40-49 years in good health and CMV-seropositive. The CDR3 runs from the conserved cysteine through the conserved F or W. The D gene is left open where the match is weak. The size field is filled for only some rows; it gives once, few, many or a size class.

CDR3 length	D gene	clone size	V gene	J gene	CDR3 DNA	CDR3 protein
16	-	few	TRBV6-1	TRBJ1-1	TGTGCCAGCAGTGACCATCCCGGCGGTTTGAACACTGAAGCTTTCTTT	CASSDHPGGLNTEAFF
14	-	-	TRBV7-9	TRBJ2-7	TGTGCCAGCAGCCCAGTAGGACAGTCCTACGAGCAGTACTTC	CASSPVGQSYEQYF
13	-	-	TRBV19	TRBJ1-1	TGTGCCAGTAGTTGGGGCACTGGCACTGAAGCTTTCTTT	CASSWGTGTEAFF
14	-	-	TRBV6-5	TRBJ1-1	TGTGCCAGCAGTCAACAAGCAAGGACAGCCGAAGCTTTCTTT	CASSQQARTAEAFF
13	-	few	TRBV2	TRBJ1-2	TGTGCCAGCAGTGTGTCGGTGAACTATGGCTACACCTTC	CASSVSVNYGYTF
13	-	few	TRBV6-1	TRBJ2-2	TGTGCCAGCATAGGACTGAACACCGGGGAGCTGTTTTTT	CASIGLNTGELFF
16	TRBD1	-	TRBV4-2	TRBJ1-4	TGTGCCAGCAGCCAAGATGGGGACAGGCAGGGAGAGAAACTGTTTTTT	CASSQDGDRQGEKLFF
16	TRBD1	few	TRBV4-1	TRBJ2-5	TGCGCCAGCAGCCAAGGGGACAGGGGGCGCGGAGAGACCCAGTACTTC	CASSQGDRGRGETQYF
14	-	-	TRBV7-2	TRBJ1-1	TGTGCCAGCAGCTTAGGATCGAGGGCTGGTGAAGCTTTCTTT	CASSLGSRAGEAFF
16	TRBD1	-	TRBV7-3	TRBJ1-1	TGTGCCAGCAGCCCCGGGACAGGGGGCGGTGGGACTGAAGCTTTCTTT	CASSPGTGGGGTEAFF
13	-	-	TRBV2	TRBJ1-3	TGTGCCAGTAGACTGACCTCTGGAAACACCATATATTTT	CASRLTSGNTIYF
16	TRBD1	-	TRBV10-2	TRBJ2-2	TGCGCCAGCAGCTCCGGACAGGGTGGTCGCGGCGGGGAGCTGTTTTTT	CASSSGQGGRGGELFF
15	TRBD1	once	TRBV14	TRBJ1-4	TGTGCCAGCAGAAAGACAGGGCAACCTAATGAAAAACTGTTTTTT	CASRKTGQPNEKLFF
14	TRBD1	-	TRBV2	TRBJ1-6	TGTGCCAGCAGTAGTAACAGGGGCCGTTCACCCCTCCACTTT	CASSSNRGRSPLHF
15	TRBD1	-	TRBV5-1	TRBJ1-6	TGCGCCAGCAGCGCCGAGGGACAGCCGAATTCACCCCTCCACTTT	CASSAEGQPNSPLHF
16	-	-	TRBV2	TRBJ1-2	TGTGCCAGCAGACCGGGACACGGGATTAATTTCTATGGCTACACCTTC	CASRPGHGINFYGYTF
15	-	-	TRBV5-1	TRBJ1-3	TGCGCCAGCAGTAATACAGGGAACTCTGGAAACACCATATATTTT	CASSNTGNSGNTIYF
15	-	-	TRBV6-6	TRBJ1-6	TGTGCCAGCAGTTACCTCCGGGTAGAAAATTCACCCCTCCACTTT	CASSYLRVENSPLHF